This T cell receptor beta chain was sequenced in a study of T cells in women clearing cervical HPV infection. Turning to the study itself: HLA type could not be excluded as a confounder.

Only in-frame clones appear in the TCRdb table, and some are missing; sequencing was by immunoSEQ multiplex PCR. The listing contains around 48,000 clones. General study findings and limits: Timing of associations relative to infection is unclear; T-cell subsets were not isolated. CIN3+ cases had significantly higher TCR repertoire richness than controls, but evenness did not differ.

A word on this clone: Its antigen is unidentified.

The sequenced sample consisted of blood buffy coat. The sequence came from a woman aged 18 to 75 with a cervical HPV16 infection that either progressed to CIN3+ or cleared (not recorded which).

The sequenced part of the CDR3 DNA is TGCAGTGCTAGGACGAACGCGGACAGGGCCTCACCC. Encoded protein: CSARTNADRASP. The whole CDR3 sequence is CSARTNADRASPLHF. V and J are TRBV20-1 and TRBJ1-6; 8 nucleotides align to TRBD1. The CDR3 is cut off 3 residues early in the read; its end comes from the germline J gene. Trimming removed 3 bases from V and 10 bases from J; junction bases left unmatched: 11. This CDR3 contains 15 residues. Germline loops: CDR1 DFQATT, CDR2 SNEGSKA (reference sequence).